These 16 T cell receptor beta chains were all obtained from the same sample, sequenced in a study of tumor-infiltrating lymphocytes in primary liver carcinoma. From unsorted bulk tissue weighing roughly 17-34 mg, DNA and RNA were co-extracted. TCR beta cDNA was prepared out of roughly 500 ng total RNA by means of a constant-region primer. Three nested multiplex PCR rounds, a slightly modified ARM-PCR, produced the libraries for TCR beta. The two initial PCR rounds, about 9 cycles each, used TRBV1-TRBV30 forward and C-beta reverse primers. TCRdb independently ran MiXCR on the multiplex PCR reads; one entry per CDR3 protein. The sample gives 50,000 to 65,000 distinct CDR3 sequences, around 69% of which show up once; approximately 37% is in the top ten. The sequenced sample consisted of liver tumor tissue from sampling region 4. The subset was: tumor region T4, right-lateral pole. These TCRs come from a man in his forties with primary liver carcinoma and hepatitis B virus infection.

This clonotype was counted ten times or more. The chain carries TRBV5-4 and TRBJ2-5, with 11 nucleotides matching TRBD2. Per the germline V gene, CDR1 is SGHNT and CDR2 is YYREEE (reference sequence). This CDR3 comprises 16 residues. Trimming removed 0 bases from V and 2 bases from J; junction bases left unmatched: 3. CDR3 protein: CASSLEGLAAQETQYF. In DNA, the CDR3 is TGTGCCAGCAGCTTGGAGGGACTAGCGGCTCAAGAGACCCAGTACTTC.

The V call is TRBV11-2, the J call TRBJ2-2; TRBD2 is a possible D gene (7 bases). This CDR3 has 12 amino acids. V lost 6 bases and J 8 bases, leaving 10 bases between the germline ends. Germline V gives CDR1 SGHAT, CDR2 FQNNGV. The CDR3 nucleotides are TGTGCCAGCAGGGGAGGGACAGGGGAGCTGTTTTTT. Protein product: CASRGGTGELFF.

In regard to this clonotype: A junction end diverges from the germline sequence, so it may reflect a read error. Written as DNA, the CDR3 is TGTGCCAGCAGTTACTCGTCGCCAGGGCTTCGGGAAAAACTATTTTTT. Residues: CASSYSSPGLREKLFF. The V call is TRBV6-6, the J call TRBJ1-4, with D maybe TRBD1 (5 bases). Germline V CDR1 and CDR2: MNHNY, SVGAGI (reference sequence). CDR3 size: 16 residues.

In the case of this clonotype: Mismatch with germline at one junction end may stem from a read error. This chain uses TRBV11-2 with TRBJ2-1; 9 bases match TRBD1. CDR3 length: 15 amino acids. Germline CDR1 and CDR2: SGHAT and FQNNGV. The CDR3 bases are TGTGCCAACAACTTCCTGGGGACAGGGATCAATGCGCAGTTCTTC. Translating it yields CANNFLGTGINAQFF.

About this clonotype: One end of the junction does not line up with germline, which may come from a read error. V usage is TRBV2 and J usage is TRBJ2-1; D is perhaps TRBD2 (5 bases). The CDR3 sequence is 11 residues long. Germline V lookup: CDR1 SNHLY, CDR2 FYNNEI. The CDR3 sequence is CALPAGNEHFF. The CDR3 DNA reads TGTGCCCTCCCGGCCGGGAATGAGCACTTCTTC. Drawing the rest from reference TRBV2 and TRBJ2-1, the complete variable domain is EPEVTQTPSHQVTQMGQEVILRCVPISNHLYFYWYRQILGQKVEFLVSFYNNEISEKSEIFDDQFSVERPDGSNFTLKIRSTKLEDSAMYFCALPAGNEHFFGPGTRLTVL.

This sequence joins TRBV28 and TRBJ2-3; TRBD2 aligns across 14 bases. With 6 bases clipped from V and 5 bases from J, the junction kept 13 bases outside the gene matches. The CDR3 length is 18 residues. The germline V gene encodes CDR1 MDHEN and CDR2 SYDVKM. CDR3 in amino acids: CASSLPGTSGRTIDTQYF. As DNA, the CDR3 is TGTGCCAGCAGCCTACCAGGGACTAGCGGGAGAACCATAGATACGCAGTATTTT.

The sample holds a few counts of this clonotype. This may arise from a read error, as a much more abundant clone is one base away. The chain recombines TRBV11-3 with TRBJ2-1; a possible D gene is TRBD2 (6 bases). The CDR3 is 13 amino acids. CDR1 SGHNT and CDR2 YENEEA come from the germline V gene. CDR3 loop: CVSILDSGNEQFF. In DNA, the CDR3 is TGTGTCAGCATCTTAGATAGCGGTAATGAGCAGTTCTTC.

The CDR3 is CASIFIQGTMHNEQYF. Written as DNA, the CDR3 is TGTGCCAGCATCTTCATACAGGGGACCATGCATAACGAGCAGTACTTC. This rearrangement joins TRBV11-2 to TRBJ2-7, with TRBD1 identical over 7 bases. V was pared by 7 bases and J by 5 bases, with 17 bases of the junction left unmatched. The length of the CDR3 is 16 residues. Germline values: CDR1 SGHAT, CDR2 FQNNGV. Variable domain in full (rest from reference TRBV11-2 and TRBJ2-7): EAGVAQSPRYKIIEKRQSVAFWCNPISGHATLYWYQQILGQGPKLLIQFQNNGVVDDSQLPKDRFSAERLKGVDSTLKIQPAKLEDSAVYLCASIFIQGTMHNEQYFGPGTRLTVT.

This clonotype showed up many times. V and J are TRBV4-2 and TRBJ1-2, with 12 nucleotides matching TRBD1. From germline, CDR1 is LGHNA and CDR2 YNFKEQ. Germline trimming cut 1 base from V and 8 bases from J; bases unmatched to any gene: 11. The CDR3 is 17 amino acids. The CDR3 DNA reads TGTGCCAGCAGCCAAGTAGGGACAGGGGGCGCAGCGAAGGGCTACACCTTC. It is translated as CASSQVGTGGAAKGYTF.

Points on this clonotype: Without the conserved terminal phenylalanine or tryptophan, this CDR3 likely stems from a read error. V is TRBV6-5 and J is TRBJ2-3; TRBD1 might be the D (6 bases). CDR1 and CDR2 from the germline V gene are MNHEY and SVGAGI. The CDR3 runs to 15 residues. The CDR3 is CASSPDSSSTGTQYL. In nucleotides, the CDR3 is TGTGCCAGCAGCCCGGACAGCTCTAGCACAGGTACGCAGTATCTT.

About this clonotype: An end of the junction differs from the germline gene, which may be a read error. The rearrangement uses TRBV14 and TRBJ2-3; D not resolved. CDR1 is SGHDN and CDR2 is FVKESK in the germline V gene. The CDR3 loop spans 13 amino acids. The CDR3 DNA sequence: TGTGGCAGCAGCCGAGGATACATAGATACGCAGTATTTT. Residues: CGSSRGYIDTQYF.

This clonotype has more than one count but fewer than ten. Germline is not matched at one junction end, which may reflect a read error. The gene calls are TRBV4-1 and TRBJ1-1, with D unresolved. Germline lookup yields CDR1 MGHRA and CDR2 YSYEKL. This CDR3 is 15 amino acids long. The CDR3 bases are TGCGCCAGCAGCCATGTGTTACGGTCGAACACTGAGGCTTTCTTT. Translating it yields CASSHVLRSNTEAFF.

This clonotype was observed a handful of times. The chain couples TRBV28 to TRBJ2-1, with TRBD2 identical over 11 bases. This CDR3 has 15 amino acids. CDR1 and CDR2 (germline): MDHEN, SYDVKM. J gave up 10 bases and V 2 bases, and 7 bases lay outside the gene matches. The chain's CDR3 is CASSLPLAGGGEQFF. CDR3 nucleotide sequence: TGTGCCAGCAGTTTACCTCTAGCGGGAGGTGGGGAGCAGTTCTTC.

This clonotype was observed a few times. One junction end disagrees with the germline gene, perhaps due to a read error. The DNA of the CDR3 is TGCGCCATCAGCCACCGGGGGCCCCCCCACACAGATACGCAGTATTTT. As protein: CAISHRGPPHTDTQYF. The V gene is TRBV4-3, the J gene TRBJ2-3, with D perhaps being TRBD1 or TRBD2 (6 bases each). Per the germline V gene, CDR1 is LGHNA and CDR2 is YSLEER. The CDR3 contains 16 residues.

About this clonotype itself: This may be a read error, as it is one base from a much larger clone. V gene TRBV11-1 combines with J gene TRBJ2-1; TRBD2 is a possible D gene (6 bases). This CDR3 is 14 amino acids long. The ends were cut back, 5 bases at V and 12 bases at J, with 20 bases in the middle. Germline values: CDR1 SGHAT, CDR2 FQDESV (reference sequence). CDR3 sequence reads: CASSPRLEGALQFF. DNA for the CDR3: TGTGCCAGCAGCCCGAGACTAGAGGGAGCGCTGCAGTTCTTC. The whole variable domain, filled in from reference TRBV11-1 and TRBJ2-1, reads EAEVAQSPRYKITEKSQAVAFWCDPISGHATLYWYRQILGQGPELLVQFQDESVVDDSQLPKDRFSAERLKGVDSTLKIQPAELGDSAMYLCASSPRLEGALQFFGPGTRLTVL.

Comments on this clonotype: One end of the junction fails to match germline, which may point to a read error. The chain employs TRBV6-2 or TRBV6-3 and TRBJ1-5; 10 bases map to TRBD1. The CDR3 is 18 residues long. Germline CDR1 and CDR2: MNHEY and SVGEGT. For the CDR3, the DNA is TGTGCCAGCAGTTACCAATCCGGGACAGGGGTCTCCAATCAGCCCCAGCGTTTT. Protein: CASSYQSGTGVSNQPQRF.